This passage covers 21 T cell receptor beta chains from one sample sequenced in a study of blood T cells in healthy people across ages. Using a J-beta primer mix together with a sample-barcoded 5' primer, a second PCR was run for roughly 6 to 11 cycles. TCRdb processed the 5' RACE reads anew with MiXCR; each CDR3 protein has one entry. The sample carries more than 700,000 distinct CDR3 sequences, about 55% recorded once. Sequenced: blood. The receptor source for this set is a man older than 75 in good health.

This sequence joins TRBV4-1 and TRBJ2-1, with 8 bases fitting TRBD2. With V trimmed by 4 bases and J by 0 bases, 8 bases remained unmatched. CDR1 is MGHRA and CDR2 is YSYEKL in the germline V gene. This CDR3 is built from 17 residues. The CDR3 nucleotides are TGCGCCAGCAGCCGGGGTCTAGCGGGTCCCTCCTACAATGAGCAGTTCTTC. Translation: CASSRGLAGPSYNEQFF.

The chain links TRBV15 to TRBJ2-7, with D possibly matching TRBD1 (6 bases). The V and J ends lost 1 base and 3 bases respectively, with 16 bases between them. The CDR3 runs to 16 residues. From germline, CDR1 is LNHNV and CDR2 YYDKDF (reference sequence). CDR3: CATSRGTLEGGYEQYF. The CDR3 region has the DNA TGTGCCACCAGCAGAGGGACCTTAGAAGGGGGCTACGAGCAGTACTTC. The complete variable domain, with remaining parts taken from reference TRBV15 and TRBJ2-7, reads DAMVIQNPRYQVTQFGKPVTLSCSQTLNHNVMYWYQQKSSQAPKLLFHYYDKDFNNEADTPDNFQSRRPNTSFCFLDIRSPGLGDTAMYLCATSRGTLEGGYEQYFGPGTRLTVT.

This clonotype showed up just a few times. V and J are TRBV12-3 or TRBV12-4 and TRBJ2-7; TRBD1 aligns across 11 bases. Germline trimming cut 5 bases from V and 9 bases from J; bases unmatched to any gene: 12. The CDR3 sequence is 15 residues long. CDR3 in amino acids: CASSPRGQGGSGQYF. In DNA form, the CDR3 reads TGTGCCAGCAGTCCCCGGGGACAGGGGGGAAGCGGGCAGTACTTC.

There are a few counts of this clonotype. This chain uses TRBV29-1 with TRBJ1-1; D gene uncertain. CDR1 is SQVTM and CDR2 is ANQGSEA in the germline V gene. This CDR3 is built from 10 residues. V lost 7 bases and J lost 3, with 6 bases in between. The CDR3 nucleotides read TGCAGCGCCGAATACACTGAAGCTTTCTTT. As protein: CSAEYTEAFF.

The J gene is TRBJ2-1, the V gene TRBV25-1; TRBD2 aligns across 10 bases. Trimming cost V 1 base and J 8 bases; bases outside gene matches: 5. The germline V gene has CDR1 MGHDK and CDR2 SYGVNS. The CDR3 consists of 15 residues. The CDR3 DNA follows: TGTGCCAGCAGTGAATGGACTAGCGGTAGTGATGAGCAGTTCTTC. Translation gives CASSEWTSGSDEQFF. The full variable domain, with the rest looked up from reference TRBV25-1 and TRBJ2-1, is EADIYQTPRYLVIGTGKKITLECSQTMGHDKMYWYQQDPGMELHLIHYSYGVNSTEKGDLSSESTVSRIRTEHFPLTLESARPSHTSQYLCASSEWTSGSDEQFFGPGTRLTVL.

The V call is TRBV12-3 or TRBV12-4, the J call TRBJ2-6, with 11 bases matching TRBD2. Germline trimming cut 7 bases from V and 1 base from J; bases unmatched to any gene: 9. The CDR3 runs to 18 residues. The CDR3 DNA sequence: TGTGCCAGCACCCTTTTAGCGGGAGGGGCTTCTGGGGCCAACGTCCTGACTTTC. It yields the protein CASTLLAGGASGANVLTF.

The J gene is TRBJ1-2, the V gene TRBV20-1; 8 positions agree with TRBD1. The trim removed 6 bases at V and 6 bases at J, leaving 6 bases unmatched. The germline gives CDR1 DFQATT, CDR2 SNEGSKA (reference sequence). CDR3 length equals 12 residues. The CDR3 loop is CSALRGQDGYTF. CDR3 DNA sequence: TGCAGTGCCCTAAGGGGACAGGATGGCTACACCTTC.

The chain combines TRBV2 with TRBJ2-3; 7 bases agree with TRBD2. Germline CDR1 SNHLY, CDR2 FYNNEI. This CDR3 region has 11 residues. After removal of 8 bases from V and 14 bases from J, the junction contained 10 bases not matched to a gene. CDR3 coding DNA: TGTGCCAGCCGAGCGGGACCGGAGGCGTATTTT. Residues: CASRAGPEAYF.

In DNA form, the CDR3 reads TGTGCCAGCAGTTCCCAGGGGCCCCGGTACAATGAGCAGTTCTTC. Encoded protein: CASSSQGPRYNEQFF. The V call is TRBV27, the J call TRBJ2-1; TRBD1 might be the D (6 bases). The V end lost 4 bases, the J end lost 4 bases, and 14 bases lay between the germline ends. The CDR3 length is 15 residues. CDR1 MNHEY and CDR2 SMNVEV come from the germline V gene (reference sequence).

This chain joins TRBV29-1 and TRBJ1-2; D is uncertain. The CDR3 is 12 residues long. The ends were cut back, 5 bases at V and 8 bases at J, with 15 bases in the middle. Germline V gene data show CDR1 as SQVTM and CDR2 as ANQGSEA. CDR3 sequence (DNA): TGCAGCGTTCAGGAGAGCCTGGAGGGCTACACCTTC. Its translation: CSVQESLEGYTF.

In the case of this clonotype: At one end the junction does not follow the germline gene, possibly because of a read error. This sequence joins TRBV2 and TRBJ2-1; 7 nucleotides agree with TRBD1. The CDR3 is made up of 16 amino acids. The germline gives CDR1 SNHLY, CDR2 FYNNEI. CDR3 in amino acids: CAGSGMPGQRYNEQFF. The CDR3 bases are TGTGCCGGCAGTGGGATGCCGGGACAGAGATACAATGAGCAGTTCTTC.

This chain joins TRBV9 and TRBJ1-5, with D uncertain. There are 13 residues in the CDR3. The V gene's germline CDR1 is SGDLS and CDR2 YYNGEE. V was trimmed by 5 bases and J by 0 bases, leaving 6 bases between them. CDR3 region: CASSGGSNQPQHF. CDR3 DNA: TGTGCCAGCAGTGGTGGTAGCAATCAGCCCCAGCATTTT.

The rearrangement joins TRBV9 to TRBJ1-2; D gene uncertain. CDR3 length: 14 amino acids. The V gene's germline CDR1 is SGDLS and CDR2 YYNGEE. Trimming removed 4 bases at V and 7 bases at J, with 17 bases between. The CDR3 loop reads CASSPDKGLVGYTF. For the CDR3, the DNA is TGTGCCAGCAGCCCAGATAAGGGCCTAGTTGGCTACACCTTC.

The chain is built from TRBV12-3 or TRBV12-4 and TRBJ2-7; D could derive from TRBD1 or TRBD2 (6 bases each). The J call is doubtful: the DNA matches TRBJ2-5 better. This CDR3 contains 14 residues. The CDR3 DNA sequence: TGTGCCAGCAGTTACTCGAGGGGGGAGGAGACCCAGTACTTC. Its protein is CASSYSRGEETQYF.

This clonotype was seen only a few times. The V and J genes are TRBV27 and TRBJ2-3; no clear D. The CDR3 spans 15 residues. Per the germline V gene, CDR1 is MNHEY and CDR2 is SMNVEV (reference sequence). Trimming took off 3 bases at V and 14 bases at J, with 24 bases between the two ends. As DNA, the CDR3 is TGTGCCAGCAGTTTGAACCCGGGTGGGCTGGGATACGCGTATTTT. Encoded protein: CASSLNPGGLGYAYF.

In this sample, this clonotype turned up a few times. The V and J genes are TRBV27 and TRBJ1-2; no reliable D call. This CDR3 has 15 amino acids. V lost 6 bases and J 4 bases, leaving 18 bases between the germline ends. Germline CDR1 and CDR2: MNHEY and SMNVEV (reference sequence). The CDR3 protein is CASRGPTETFYGYTF. The CDR3 bases are TGTGCCAGCAGGGGCCCGACCGAAACTTTCTATGGCTACACCTTC.

The chain joins TRBV12-3 or TRBV12-4 to TRBJ2-4, with 8 positions matching TRBD1. The J call is uncertain, as TRBJ2-7 better fits the DNA end. This CDR3 spans 15 amino acids. The CDR3 loop reads CASSPWTGSINEQYF. CDR3 DNA sequence: TGTGCCAGCAGTCCCTGGACAGGGAGTATAAACGAGCAGTACTTC.

This rearrangement joins TRBV7-7 to TRBJ2-1; TRBD2 matches at 7 bases. The length of the CDR3 is 13 residues. CDR1 is SSHAT and CDR2 is FNYEAQ in the germline V gene (reference sequence). In DNA, the CDR3 is TGTGCTAGCGGGCCACCCCCCTACAATGAGCAGTTCTTC. Translated, it gives CASGPPPYNEQFF.

This clonotype was observed once. The chain employs TRBV20-1 and TRBJ2-1; TRBD2 matches 9 bases. The CDR3 consists of 15 residues. Trimming took 0 bases from V and 10 from J; bases not matched to a gene: 10. Germline values: CDR1 DFQATT, CDR2 SNEGSKA (reference sequence). CDR3 in DNA: TGCAGTGCTAGAGATGCGACTAGCGGTGTCTGGGAGCAGTTCTTC. This codes for CSARDATSGVWEQFF.

The CDR3 nucleotides are TGTGCCAGCAGCGTGGGGGGAGTGGGAGAGCAGTACTTC. Protein sequence: CASSVGGVGEQYF. V usage is TRBV9 and J usage is TRBJ2-7; weak D call: TRBD2 (6 bases). CDR1 SGDLS and CDR2 YYNGEE come from the germline V gene. The CDR3 has 13 residues. V lost 2 bases, J lost 7 bases, and 13 bases lay in between.

The chain uses TRBV7-9 and TRBJ1-6, with TRBD1 matching 7 bases. The CDR3 runs 15 residues. J lost 9 bases, V lost 10 bases, and 15 bases had no gene match. Germline V CDR1 and CDR2: SEHNR, FQNEAQ (reference sequence). The CDR3 DNA reads as TGTGCCACGGGTTCGTACAGGGGAAGGATTTCACCCCTCCACTTT. Its translation is CATGSYRGRISPLHF.